This entry concerns a single T cell receptor (beta chain). Its cognate antigen is unknown. Around 9.4 milliliters was the volume of peripheral blood drawn from each donor. This record comes from a study of blood T cells in healthy people across ages. Germline CDR1 and CDR2: SGHTA and FQGNSA. CDR3 length equals 11 residues. Points from the study as a whole: In these data, TCR beta diversity tracked strongly with naive T cell percentage. A roughly linear age-dependent decrease characterized TCR beta diversity per million T cells.

Sample-barcoded 5' priming and a J-beta primer mix drove a second PCR of about 6 to 12 cycles. A template-switch adaptor with 12 random nucleotides tagged each cDNA molecule. TCRdb used MiXCR to reprocess the 5' RACE reads, holding one entry per CDR3 protein. This sample yields about 830,000 distinct CDR3 sequences, of which about three fifths are seen a single time; 22% belongs to the top ten. This receptor was obtained from a young man in good health. Input material: blood. V and J are TRBV7-2 and TRBJ2-4, with D perhaps TRBD2 (5 bases). The J call may be mistaken, given a closer DNA end match to TRBJ2-7. CDR3 region: CASKGEYEQYF. CDR3 in DNA: TGTGCCAGCAAGGGAGAGTACGAGCAGTACTTC.